This TCR beta chain was obtained from a study of blood T cell repertoires in COVID-19. Study in general: T cells, B-cell-depleted T cells, or PBMCs provided the cDNA or gDNA that served as material.

Participants were aged about 18 to 89 years from around 26 US areas. A COVID-19 case was met by exposed participants within 2 weeks before study entry. In the original processing: Reference gene primer amplification in the assay estimated nucleated cell counts. Repertoires were generated with immunoSEQ multiplex PCR, while TCRdb's copy carries only in-frame clones and drops some. The V and J calls and clone size are taken from that table; D and trimming were inferred from the DNA. This repertoire shows 200,000 to 250,000 clones, 90% found once; its top ten account for approximately 16%. CDR1 is SGHNT, CDR2 YENEEA, per germline. The CDR3 totals 16 residues. After removal of 5 bases from V and 3 bases from J, the junction contained 9 bases not matched to a gene.

The receptor's source is a man aged 25-45 years who had been exposed to COVID-19. The source material was PBMCs or T cells enriched from blood (not recorded which). The chain links TRBV11-3 to TRBJ2-3, with 9 nucleotides matching TRBD1. CDR3 region: CASSLGQGRGTDTQYF. The CDR3 DNA follows: TGTGCCAGCAGCCTGGGACAGGGCAGGGGGACAGATACGCAGTATTTT.